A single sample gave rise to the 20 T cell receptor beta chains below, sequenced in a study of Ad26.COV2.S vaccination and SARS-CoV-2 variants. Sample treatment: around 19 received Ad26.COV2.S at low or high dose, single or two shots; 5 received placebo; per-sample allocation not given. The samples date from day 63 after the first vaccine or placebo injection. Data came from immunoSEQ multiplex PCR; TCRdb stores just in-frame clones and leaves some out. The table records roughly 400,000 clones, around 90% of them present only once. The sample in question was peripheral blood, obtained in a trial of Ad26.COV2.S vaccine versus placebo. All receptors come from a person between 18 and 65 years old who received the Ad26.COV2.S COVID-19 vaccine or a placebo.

CDR3 protein: CASSSPSTDTQYF. Written as DNA, the CDR3 is TGTGCCAGCAGCTCACCTAGCACAGATACGCAGTATTTT. This chain links TRBV6-2 or TRBV6-3 with TRBJ2-3; D call uncertain. The CDR3 length is 13 residues. Germline V gene data show CDR1 as MNHEY and CDR2 as SVGEGT. Trimming took off 6 bases at V and 0 bases at J, with 7 bases between the two ends.

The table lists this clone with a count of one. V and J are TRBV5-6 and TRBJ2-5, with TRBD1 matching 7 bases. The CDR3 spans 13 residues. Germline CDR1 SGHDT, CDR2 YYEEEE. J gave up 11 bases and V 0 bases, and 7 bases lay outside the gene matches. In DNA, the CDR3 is TGTGCCAGCAGCTTGGGAGAGACAGGGCGACAGTACTTC. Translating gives CASSLGETGRQYF.

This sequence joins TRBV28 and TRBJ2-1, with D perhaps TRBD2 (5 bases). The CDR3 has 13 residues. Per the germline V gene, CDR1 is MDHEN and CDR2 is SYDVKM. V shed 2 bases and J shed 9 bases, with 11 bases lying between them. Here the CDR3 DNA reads TGTGCCAGCAGTTTAACTAGTCCCCTTGAGCAGTTCTTC. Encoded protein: CASSLTSPLEQFF.

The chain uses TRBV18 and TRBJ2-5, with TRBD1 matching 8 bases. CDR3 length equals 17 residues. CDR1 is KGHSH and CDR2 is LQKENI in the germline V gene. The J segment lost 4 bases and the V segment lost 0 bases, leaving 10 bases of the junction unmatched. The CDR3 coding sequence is TGTGCCAGCTCACCACCCTCAGGGGGCGAATTGGGAGAGACCCAGTACTTC. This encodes CASSPPSGGELGETQYF.

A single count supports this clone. DNA for the CDR3: TGTGCCAGCAGTTTAAGGTCTGGAATTGAAGCTTTCTTT. It codes for CASSLRSGIEAFF. The V gene is TRBV27, the J gene TRBJ1-1; D unresolved. V was clipped by 2 bases and J by 7 bases, with 11 bases between them. This CDR3 has 13 amino acids. Germline-derived CDR1 and CDR2 are MNHEY and SMNVEV (reference sequence).

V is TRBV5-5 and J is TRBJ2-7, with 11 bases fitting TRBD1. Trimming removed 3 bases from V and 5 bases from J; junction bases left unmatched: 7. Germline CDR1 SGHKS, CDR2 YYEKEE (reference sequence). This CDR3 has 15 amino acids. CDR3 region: CASSSPGQGVDEQYF. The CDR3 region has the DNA TGTGCCAGCAGCTCGCCGGGACAGGGGGTGGACGAGCAGTACTTC.

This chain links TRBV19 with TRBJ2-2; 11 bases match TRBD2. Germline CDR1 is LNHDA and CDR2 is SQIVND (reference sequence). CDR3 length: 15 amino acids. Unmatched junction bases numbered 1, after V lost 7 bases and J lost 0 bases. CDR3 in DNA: TGTGCCAGTATAGCGGGGGGGACGAACACCGGGGAGCTGTTTTTT. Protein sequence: CASIAGGTNTGELFF.

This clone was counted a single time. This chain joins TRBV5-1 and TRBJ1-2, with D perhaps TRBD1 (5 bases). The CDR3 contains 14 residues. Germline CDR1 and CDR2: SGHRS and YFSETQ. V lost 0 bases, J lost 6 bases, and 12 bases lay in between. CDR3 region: CASSLDGGDDGYTF. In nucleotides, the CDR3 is TGCGCCAGCAGCTTGGACGGGGGAGATGATGGCTACACCTTC.

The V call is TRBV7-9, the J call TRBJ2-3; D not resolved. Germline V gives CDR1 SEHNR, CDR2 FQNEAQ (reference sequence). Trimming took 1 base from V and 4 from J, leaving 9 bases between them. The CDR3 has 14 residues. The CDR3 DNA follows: TGTGCCAGCAGCTTAGAGACGGCGTCAGATACGCAGTATTTT. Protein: CASSLETASDTQYF. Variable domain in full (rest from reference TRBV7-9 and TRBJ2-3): DTGVSQNPRHKITKRGQNVTFRCDPISEHNRLYWYRQTLGQGPEFLTYFQNEAQLEKSRLLSDRFSAERPKGSFSTLEIQRTEQGDSAMYLCASSLETASDTQYFGPGTRLTVL.

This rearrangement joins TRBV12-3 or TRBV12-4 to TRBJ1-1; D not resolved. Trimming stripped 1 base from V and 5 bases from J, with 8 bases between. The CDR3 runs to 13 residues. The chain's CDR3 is CASSLGQLTEAFF. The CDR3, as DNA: TGTGCCAGCAGTTTAGGCCAACTTACTGAAGCTTTCTTT.

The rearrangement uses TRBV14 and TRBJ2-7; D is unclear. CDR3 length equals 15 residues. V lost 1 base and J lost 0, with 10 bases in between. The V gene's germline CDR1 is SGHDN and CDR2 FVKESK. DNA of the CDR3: TGTGCCAGCAGCCAAGGTCTTATGAGCTCCTACGAGCAGTACTTC. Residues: CASSQGLMSSYEQYF.

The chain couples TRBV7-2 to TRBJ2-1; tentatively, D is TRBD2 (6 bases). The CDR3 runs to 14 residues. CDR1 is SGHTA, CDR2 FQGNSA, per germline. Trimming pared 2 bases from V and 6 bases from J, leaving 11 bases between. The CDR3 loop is CASSLPTSSNEQFF. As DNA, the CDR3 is TGTGCCAGCAGCTTACCTACTAGCAGCAATGAGCAGTTCTTC. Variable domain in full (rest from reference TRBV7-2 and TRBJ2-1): GAGVSQSPSNKVTEKGKDVELRCDPISGHTALYWYRQSLGQGLEFLIYFQGNSAPDKSGLPSDRFSAERTGGSVSTLTIQRTQQEDSAVYLCASSLPTSSNEQFFGPGTRLTVL.

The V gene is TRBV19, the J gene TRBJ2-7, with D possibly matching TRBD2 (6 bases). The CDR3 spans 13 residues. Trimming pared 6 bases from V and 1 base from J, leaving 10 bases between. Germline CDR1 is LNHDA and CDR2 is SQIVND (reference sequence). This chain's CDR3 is CASSGSNSYEQYF. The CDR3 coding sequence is TGTGCCAGTAGCGGGAGTAATTCCTACGAGCAGTACTTC. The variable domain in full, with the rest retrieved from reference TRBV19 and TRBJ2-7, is DGGITQSPKYLFRKEGQNVTLSCEQNLNHDAMYWYRQDPGQGLRLIYYSQIVNDFQKGDIAEGYSVSREKKESFPLTVTSAQKNPTAFYLCASSGSNSYEQYFGPGTRLTVT.

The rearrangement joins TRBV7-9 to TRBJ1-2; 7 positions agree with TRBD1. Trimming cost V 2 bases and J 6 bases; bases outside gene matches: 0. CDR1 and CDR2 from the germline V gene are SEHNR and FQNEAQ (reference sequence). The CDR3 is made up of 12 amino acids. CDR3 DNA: TGTGCCAGCAGCTTACAGGGGGATGGCTACACCTTC. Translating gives CASSLQGDGYTF.

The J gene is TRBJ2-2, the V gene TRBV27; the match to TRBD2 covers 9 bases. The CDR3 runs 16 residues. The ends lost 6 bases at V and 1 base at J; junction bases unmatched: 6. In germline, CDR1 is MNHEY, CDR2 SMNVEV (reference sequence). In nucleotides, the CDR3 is TGTGCCAGCAGGACAAGACTAGCGGAGAACACCGGGGAGCTGTTTTTT. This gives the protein CASRTRLAENTGELFF.

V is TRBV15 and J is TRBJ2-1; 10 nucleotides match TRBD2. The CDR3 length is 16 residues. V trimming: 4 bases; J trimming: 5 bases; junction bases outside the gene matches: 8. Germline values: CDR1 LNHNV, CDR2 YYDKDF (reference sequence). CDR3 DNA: TGTGCCACCAGCACACCCCTAGCGGGAGCTCACAATGAGCAGTTCTTC. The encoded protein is CATSTPLAGAHNEQFF.

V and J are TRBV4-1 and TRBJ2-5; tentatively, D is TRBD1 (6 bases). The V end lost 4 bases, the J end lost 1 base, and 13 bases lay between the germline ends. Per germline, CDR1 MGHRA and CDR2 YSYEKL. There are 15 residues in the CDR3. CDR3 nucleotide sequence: TGCGCCAGCAGCCGAAGCTCAGGGGTCCAAGAGACCCAGTACTTC. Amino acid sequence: CASSRSSGVQETQYF.

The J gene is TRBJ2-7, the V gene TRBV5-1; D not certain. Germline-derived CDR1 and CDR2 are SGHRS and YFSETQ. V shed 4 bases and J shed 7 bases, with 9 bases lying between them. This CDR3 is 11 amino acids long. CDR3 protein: CASSAPGEQYF. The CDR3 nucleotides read TGCGCCAGCAGCGCCCCCGGGGAGCAGTACTTC.

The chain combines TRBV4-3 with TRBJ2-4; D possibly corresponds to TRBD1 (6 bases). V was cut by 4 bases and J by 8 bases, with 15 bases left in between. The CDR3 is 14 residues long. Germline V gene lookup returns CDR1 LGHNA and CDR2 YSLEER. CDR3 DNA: TGCGCCAGCAGCCTTGGCAGGGGAGAGGACATTCAGTACTTC. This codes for CASSLGRGEDIQYF.

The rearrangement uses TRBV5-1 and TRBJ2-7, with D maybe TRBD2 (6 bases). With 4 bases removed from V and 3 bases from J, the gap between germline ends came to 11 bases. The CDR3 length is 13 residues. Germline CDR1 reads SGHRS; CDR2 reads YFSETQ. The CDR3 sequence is CASSLSEGYEQYF. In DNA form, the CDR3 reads TGCGCCAGCAGCCTTTCGGAGGGCTACGAGCAGTACTTC.